The entry that follows covers one TCR beta chain sequence. Its antigen is unidentified. A read error may account for a junction end that differs from germline. This specimen comes from a study of cytomegalovirus exposure and HLA in healthy donors. 13 Jbeta primers and 60 Vbeta primers were used for the PCR. The assay was immunoSEQ multiplex PCR, and TCRdb's table has in-frame clones only and misses some. This table holds 150,000 to 200,000 clones. CDR1 is SGHRS, CDR2 YFSETQ, per germline. The CDR3 length is 14 residues. Findings and caveats of the study: An analysis done earlier found most TCR beta V segments productive about 87% or about 30% of the time.

The chain links TRBV5-1 to TRBJ1-1, with D tentatively TRBD1 (5 bases). Sequencing was done on a sample of PBMCs. The clonotype comes from a woman aged 60-75 years in good health and CMV-seronegative. In DNA, the CDR3 is TGCGCCAGCAGCCCCAACCGGGGGAACGCTGAAGCTTTCTTT. It is translated as CASSPNRGNAEAFF.